One sample yielded the 19 T cell receptor beta chains listed below, sequenced in a study of CD8+CD57+ T cells in acquired aplastic anemia. The TCR beta profiling, which covered VDJ combination and CDR3 sequence, was carried out using genomic DNA as the template. In TCRdb, the reads were re-called with MiXCR into one record per CDR3 protein. The sample holds hundreds of thousands of distinct CDR3 sequences, roughly a third seen once. CD8+CD57+ cell expansion had been shown by flow cytometry in patients chosen for sequencing. Sample: sorted CD4+, CD8+, or CD8+CD57+ T cells (not recorded which) from PBMCs. These receptors were taken from a human donor with aplastic anemia.

Only a few counts were recorded for this clonotype. The CDR3 DNA sequence: TGCGCCAGCAGCTGGGGGGTTACAGGGTTCAATGAGCAGTTCTTC. This sequence encodes CASSWGVTGFNEQFF. The chain recombines TRBV5-1 with TRBJ2-1; D possibly matches TRBD1 or TRBD2 (6 bases each). V lost 3 bases and J 6 bases, leaving 16 bases between the germline ends. The CDR3 sequence is 15 residues long. Germline CDR1 reads SGHRS; CDR2 reads YFSETQ.

This clonotype was recorded at least ten times. The genes are TRBV9 and TRBJ2-3; D is unclear. Germline CDR1 is SGDLS and CDR2 is YYNGEE. Trimming took off 0 bases at V and 5 bases at J, with 4 bases between the two ends. The CDR3 has 12 residues. The CDR3 sequence: CASSVGGDTQYF. CDR3 in DNA: TGTGCCAGCAGCGTAGGAGGAGATACGCAGTATTTT.

The chain links TRBV6-1 to TRBJ2-7, with 10 bases lining up with TRBD1. The CDR3 runs 16 residues. Germline V gives CDR1 MNHNS, CDR2 SASEGT. Germline trimming cut 8 bases from V and 0 bases from J; bases unmatched to any gene: 10. The CDR3 loop is CASSPLGQGNSYEQYF. In DNA, the CDR3 is TGTGCCAGCTCACCACTGGGACAGGGGAACTCCTACGAGCAGTACTTC.

This rearrangement joins TRBV6-1 to TRBJ2-7, with D maybe TRBD1 (6 bases). Trimming stripped 5 bases from V and 2 bases from J, with 13 bases between. Germline V gene lookup returns CDR1 MNHNS and CDR2 SASEGT. The CDR3 has 14 residues. The CDR3: CASSQEWTAYEQYF. CDR3 bases: TGTGCCAGCAGTCAAGAGTGGACAGCCTACGAGCAGTACTTC.

Of note for this clonotype: Compared with germline, one end of the junction differs, possibly owing to a read error. This rearrangement joins TRBV20-1 to TRBJ2-7, with a weak D call TRBD1 (6 bases). Germline V gene sequence: CDR1 DFQATT, CDR2 SNEGSKA (reference sequence). CDR3 length equals 13 residues. The CDR3 protein is CSARQGYSYKQYF. The CDR3 coding sequence is TGCAGTGCTAGACAGGGGTACTCCTACAAGCAGTACTTC.

The sample holds a few counts of this clonotype. The V call is TRBV10-3, the J call TRBJ1-2; the D gene is possibly TRBD1 (6 bases). CDR3 length: 13 amino acids. Trimming took off 9 bases at V and 3 bases at J, with 14 bases between the two ends. Per the germline V gene, CDR1 is ENHRY and CDR2 is SYGVKD. The CDR3 is CAISRDTYYGYTF. DNA of the CDR3: TGTGCCATTTCCCGGGACACCTACTATGGCTACACCTTC.

This clonotype was seen at least ten times. This rearrangement joins TRBV19 to TRBJ2-3; D is undetermined. The germline V gene has CDR1 LNHDA and CDR2 SQIVND (reference sequence). The CDR3 sequence is 12 residues long. Trimming stripped 5 bases from V and 0 bases from J, with 3 bases between. CDR3 loop: CASSHSTDTQYF. CDR3 bases: TGTGCCAGTAGTCATAGCACAGATACGCAGTATTTT.

This clonotype occurred a few times. CDR3 sequence reads: CASSYSVGRLVEQYF. CDR3 sequence (DNA): TGTGCCAGCAGTTACTCTGTCGGGAGGTTGGTCGAGCAGTACTTC. The rearrangement uses TRBV6-5 and TRBJ2-7; 7 bases map to TRBD2. Unmatched junction bases numbered 8, after V lost 0 bases and J lost 6 bases. The CDR3 is made up of 15 amino acids. The germline gives CDR1 MNHEY, CDR2 SVGAGI.

V and J are TRBV27 and TRBJ1-5, with D uncertain. The CDR3 has 14 amino acids. Germline V gives CDR1 MNHEY, CDR2 SMNVEV (reference sequence). V was clipped by 6 bases and J by 0 bases, with 9 bases between them. DNA for the CDR3: TGTGCCAGCAGCCCCAGTAATAGCAATCAGCCCCAGCATTTT. Translated: CASSPSNSNQPQHF.

Ten or more counts support this clonotype. V and J are TRBV7-9 and TRBJ1-1; the D gene is possibly TRBD1 (5 bases). CDR3 length: 12 residues. CDR1 and CDR2 from the germline V gene are SEHNR and FQNEAQ (reference sequence). V was trimmed by 11 bases and J by 1 base, leaving 11 bases between them. For the CDR3, the DNA is TGTGCCGGGGGGAGCCAGAACACTGAAGCTTTCTTT. Its translation: CAGGSQNTEAFF.

Remarks on this clonotype: A much larger clone lies one base from this, so it may be a read error. CDR3 in amino acids: CASGAGTGDIQPQHF. In DNA, the CDR3 is TGTGCCAGCGGCGCGGGGACAGGGGATATTCAGCCCCAGCATTTT. V and J are TRBV2 and TRBJ1-5; 10 bases are shared with TRBD1. After removal of 8 bases from V and 6 bases from J, the junction contained 10 bases not matched to a gene. Germline-derived CDR1 and CDR2 are SNHLY and FYNNEI. The CDR3 sequence is 15 residues long.

This clonotype has only a few counts. The V call is TRBV20-1, the J call TRBJ2-1; the match to TRBD2 covers 11 bases. CDR3 length: 15 amino acids. The J segment lost 7 bases and the V segment lost 1 base, leaving 6 bases of the junction unmatched. Germline CDR1 DFQATT, CDR2 SNEGSKA (reference sequence). The CDR3 coding sequence is TGCAGTGCTAGAGTTAGCGGGGGGGCCGGGAATGAGCAGTTCTTC. It encodes CSARVSGGAGNEQFF.

This clonotype was recorded at least ten times. The genes are TRBV19 and TRBJ1-2, with 10 bases matching TRBD1. After removal of 7 bases from V and 4 bases from J, the junction contained 6 bases not matched to a gene. CDR3 size: 14 residues. Germline V gives CDR1 LNHDA, CDR2 SQIVND (reference sequence). The CDR3 sequence is CASTDRGLSYGYTF. In DNA form, the CDR3 reads TGTGCCAGTACCGACAGGGGGCTGAGCTATGGCTACACCTTC.

The chain joins TRBV2 to TRBJ2-2; weak D call: TRBD2 (6 bases). This CDR3 is built from 14 residues. Trimming pared 6 bases from V and 2 bases from J, leaving 10 bases between. The germline CDR1 and CDR2 sequences are SNHLY and FYNNEI. The DNA for the CDR3 is TGTGCCAGCAGCCACGGGGGAAACACCGGGGAGCTGTTTTTT. Protein: CASSHGGNTGELFF.

The rearrangement links TRBV9 to TRBJ1-1, with 8 bases identical to TRBD1. The CDR3 extends over 14 amino acids. V trimming: 7 bases; J trimming: 1 base; junction bases outside the gene matches: 6. Germline values: CDR1 SGDLS, CDR2 YYNGEE. For the CDR3, the DNA is TGTGCCAGCGGGAGGACAGGGACGAACACTGAAGCTTTCTTT. This gives the protein CASGRTGTNTEAFF.

The V and J genes are TRBV6-1 and TRBJ1-6; no clear D. The CDR3 consists of 15 residues. V lost 3 bases to trimming and J lost 10 bases, with 16 bases between them. Per germline, CDR1 MNHNS and CDR2 SASEGT. The CDR3: CASSDAGKGSSPLHF. For the CDR3, the DNA is TGTGCCAGCAGTGACGCAGGAAAGGGTTCCTCACCCCTCCACTTT.

The chain carries TRBV10-3 and TRBJ2-1; 9 bases map to TRBD2. This CDR3 is built from 16 residues. J lost 2 bases, V lost 4 bases, and 6 bases had no gene match. In germline, CDR1 is ENHRY, CDR2 SYGVKD. CDR3 sequence reads: CAISAIAGVPYNEQFF. Written as DNA, the CDR3 is TGTGCCATCAGTGCGATAGCGGGAGTCCCCTACAATGAGCAGTTCTTC.

Turning to this clonotype: Since a much larger clone is just one base distant, this may be a read error. The rearrangement joins TRBV19 to TRBJ1-4; D perhaps matches TRBD1 (6 bases). CDR1 and CDR2 from the germline V gene are LNHDA and SQIVND (reference sequence). The CDR3 loop spans 14 amino acids. V lost 4 bases and J lost 3, with 9 bases in between. CDR3 DNA: TGTGCCAGTAGTAGGACAGCAGCTAATGAAAAACTGTTTTTT. It yields the protein CASSRTAANEKLFF. Full variable domain (remainder filled in from reference TRBV19 and TRBJ1-4): DGGITQSPKYLFRKEGQNVTLSCEQNLNHDAMYWYRQDPGQGLRLIYYSQIVNDFQKGDIAEGYSVSREKKESFPLTVTSAQKNPTAFYLCASSRTAANEKLFFGSGTQLSVL.

This clonotype showed up many times. V gene TRBV12-3 or TRBV12-4 combines with J gene TRBJ1-5; D uncertain. The V gene lost 2 bases and the J gene lost 7 bases, with 9 bases spanning the gap. CDR3 length: 13 amino acids. CDR3 DNA: TGTGCCAGCAGTTTATCAGTGGACCAGCCCCAGCATTTT. Its translation is CASSLSVDQPQHF.